The rows below give T cell receptor beta chains drawn from one sample of a study of T cell responses to AZD1222 COVID-19 vaccine. Sequenced by immunoSEQ multiplex PCR; TCRdb stores in-frame clones only, minus some. Among under 95,000 clones listed, about nine tenths were seen once. Here the sequenced sample was peripheral blood, taken on day 0 of AZD1222 vaccination. The source is an adult in good health. CDR3s include the opening cysteine and the closing phenylalanine or tryptophan. The D gene is left open where the match is weak. Clone size, where shown, is once, few, many, or a class for clones that have expanded.

>TRBV11-2|NA|TRBJ1-4|NA
CASSDPGTLEKLFF
TGTGCCAGCAGCGACCCCGGGACACTTGAAAAACTGTTTTTT
>TRBV5-1|NA|TRBJ2-3|few
CASSSPGQVTDTQYF
TGCGCCAGCAGCTCACCGGGACAAGTCACAGATACGCAGTATTTT
>TRBV7-9|NA|TRBJ2-7|once
CASSLGSGFEYEQYF
TGTGCCAGCAGCTTAGGGTCAGGGTTCGAATACGAGCAGTACTTC
>TRBV9|TRBD1|TRBJ1-6|NA
CASSRQGGGSPLHF
TGTGCCAGCAGTCGACAGGGAGGGGGATCACCCCTCCACTTT
>TRBV6-5|NA|TRBJ1-2|once
CASSYRSGPYGYTF
TGTGCCAGCAGTTACAGGTCCGGACCATATGGCTACACCTTC
>TRBV2|TRBD1|TRBJ1-6|NA
CATVRQGRNSPLHF
TGTGCCACCGTTAGACAGGGTAGAAATTCACCCCTCCACTTT
>TRBV4-1|NA|TRBJ1-5|NA
CASSQVRDQPQHF
TGCGCCAGCAGCCAAGTCAGGGATCAGCCCCAGCATTTT
>TRBV2|NA|TRBJ1-6|NA
CASTLYRVGNSPLHF
TGTGCCAGCACGTTATACAGGGTGGGGAATTCACCCCTCCACTTT
>TRBV12-3/TRBV12-4|NA|TRBJ2-7|NA
CASSPRRNHEQYF
TGTGCCAGCAGTCCCCGACGGAACCACGAGCAGTACTTC
>TRBV12-3/TRBV12-4|NA|TRBJ1-2|NA
CASESANYGYTF
TGTGCCAGCGAGTCGGCTAACTATGGCTACACCTTC
>TRBV5-1|NA|TRBJ1-2|NA
CASSLGQVADYGYTF
TGCGCCAGCAGCTTGGGACAGGTGGCGGACTATGGCTACACCTTC
>TRBV2|TRBD2|TRBJ2-7|NA
CASKIGSGGSYEQYF
TGTGCCAGCAAGATCGGAAGCGGGGGATCCTACGAGCAGTACTTC
>TRBV4-1|NA|TRBJ2-7|NA
CASSQVSQYEQYF
TGCGCCAGCAGCCAAGTCAGCCAGTACGAGCAGTACTTC
>TRBV2|TRBD2|TRBJ2-1|NA
CASNRLQRGYNEQFF
TGTGCCAGCAACAGACTACAGCGGGGCTACAATGAGCAGTTCTTC
>TRBV2|NA|TRBJ1-3|NA
CASTLIEVSGNTIYF
TGTGCCAGCACTCTCATTGAAGTCTCTGGAAACACCATATATTTT
>TRBV12-5|TRBD2|TRBJ2-1|NA
CASGPGTSGGNEQFF
TGTGCTAGTGGCCCCGGGACTAGCGGGGGCAATGAGCAGTTCTTC
>TRBV12-3/TRBV12-4|NA|TRBJ2-5|NA
CASSLARGETQYF
TGTGCCAGCAGTTTAGCAAGGGGAGAGACCCAGTACTTC
>TRBV14|TRBD1|TRBJ2-3|NA
CASSVGGFGTDTQYF
TGTGCCAGCAGCGTAGGGGGCTTCGGCACAGATACGCAGTATTTT
>TRBV9|NA|TRBJ2-3|NA
CASSTSGSTDTQYF
TGTGCCAGCAGCACCTCGGGGAGCACAGATACGCAGTATTTT
>TRBV12-2|NA|TRBJ2-1|NA
CASRLPTKPGLGEQFF
TGTGCAAGTCGCCTCCCCACAAAACCGGGACTAGGTGAGCAGTTCTTC
>TRBV18|NA|TRBJ1-1|NA
CASSLGPNTEAFF
TGTGCCAGCTCACTCGGACCGAACACTGAAGCTTTCTTT
>TRBV16|NA|TRBJ2-1|NA
CASSQSSGEQFF
TGTGCCAGCAGCCAATCGTCCGGTGAGCAGTTCTTC
>TRBV12-3/TRBV12-4|NA|TRBJ1-5|NA
CASSFEWQPQHF
TGTGCCAGCAGTTTCGAGTGGCAGCCCCAGCATTTT
>TRBV4-1|NA|TRBJ2-7|NA
CASSQETGLPSYEQYF
TGCGCCAGCAGCCAAGAAACGGGCCTCCCTTCCTACGAGCAGTACTTC
>TRBV7-9|NA|TRBJ2-5|NA
CASSFSSGETQYF
TGTGCCAGCAGCTTCTCATCGGGGGAGACCCAGTACTTC
>TRBV28|NA|TRBJ2-2|NA
CASRQRTGELFF
TGTGCCAGCAGGCAGAGGACCGGGGAGCTGTTTTTT
>TRBV29-1|NA|TRBJ1-2|NA
CSVEGVGQLGYGYTF
TGCAGCGTTGAAGGGGTTGGACAGCTGGGCTATGGCTACACCTTC
>TRBV6-5|NA|TRBJ1-5|NA
CASSPGPQGFQPQHF
TGTGCCAGCAGCCCCGGACCCCAAGGGTTTCAGCCCCAGCATTTT
>TRBV11-3|TRBD2|TRBJ2-3|NA
CASSSGLAGGPDTQYF
TGTGCCAGCAGCTCGGGACTAGCGGGAGGGCCGGATACGCAGTATTTT
>TRBV5-1|NA|TRBJ2-2|NA
CASSPGPGQQSNTGELFF
TGCGCCAGCAGCCCAGGACCAGGACAGCAAAGCAACACCGGGGAGCTGTTTTTT
>TRBV29-1|NA|TRBJ2-1|once
CSARTVDNEQFF
TGCAGCGCTCGGACGGTCGACAATGAGCAGTTCTTC